These T cell receptor beta chains were read from a single sample in a study of blood T cell repertoires in COVID-19. The assay was immunoSEQ multiplex PCR, and TCRdb's table has in-frame clones only and misses some. The sample holds some 110,000 clones; around 84% are singletons and the top ten take 3.9%. The sample comprised PBMCs or T cells enriched from blood (not recorded which). These receptors came from a woman under 40 who had recovered from COVID-19. CDR3s include the opening cysteine and the closing phenylalanine or tryptophan. Each record gives: J gene, V gene, D gene, clone size, CDR3 protein, CDR3 DNA. The D gene is left open where the match is weak. A row's size may be missing; if present it is once, few, many or a size class.

J: TRBJ2-1; V: TRBV6-4; D: .; size: .; CDR3: CASSAGDEQFF; DNA: TGTGCCAGCAGTGCCGGGGATGAGCAGTTCTTC
J: TRBJ2-2; V: TRBV5-1; D: .; size: .; CDR3: CASSLGQPNTGELFF; DNA: TGCGCCAGCAGCTTGGGACAGCCGAACACCGGGGAGCTGTTTTTT
J: TRBJ2-7; V: TRBV5-1; D: TRBD2; size: once; CDR3: CASSFQGTSNYEQYF; DNA: TGCGCCAGCAGCTTTCAAGGGACTAGCAACTACGAGCAGTACTTC
J: TRBJ2-4; V: TRBV15; D: TRBD1; size: .; CDR3: CATSGWTGESGNIQYF; DNA: TGTGCCACCAGCGGATGGACAGGAGAGAGTGGTAACATTCAGTACTTC
J: TRBJ1-5; V: TRBV25-1; D: .; size: once; CDR3: CASRGGHNQPQHF; DNA: TGTGCCAGCAGAGGCGGACACAATCAGCCCCAGCATTTT
J: TRBJ1-4; V: TRBV15; D: .; size: once; CDR3: CATSRQGKANEKLFF; DNA: TGTGCCACCAGCAGACAGGGGAAAGCTAATGAAAAACTGTTTTTT
J: TRBJ1-3; V: TRBV18; D: .; size: .; CDR3: CASSPQTGTSRLNTIYF; DNA: TGTGCCAGCTCACCACAAACCGGGACATCCCGTCTAAACACCATATATTTT
J: TRBJ1-4; V: TRBV29-1; D: .; size: .; CDR3: CSAGEEKLFF; DNA: TGCAGCGCCGGGGAGGAAAAACTGTTTTTT
J: TRBJ2-7; V: TRBV19; D: TRBD1; size: .; CDR3: CASSIRGLERRNEQYF; DNA: TGTGCCAGTAGTATAAGGGGGCTCGAGAGGCGGAACGAGCAGTACTTC
J: TRBJ2-3; V: TRBV7-2; D: .; size: .; CDR3: CASSLARGLDTQYF; DNA: TGTGCCAGCAGCTTAGCGCGAGGGTTAGATACGCAGTATTTT
J: TRBJ1-4; V: TRBV28; D: TRBD1; size: .; CDR3: CASSWRGTGTATNEKLFF; DNA: TGTGCCAGCAGTTGGCGTGGGACAGGGACGGCAACTAATGAAAAACTGTTTTTT
J: TRBJ2-5; V: TRBV4-3; D: .; size: .; CDR3: CASSQVLANQETQYF; DNA: TGCGCCAGCAGCCAAGTGCTAGCGAACCAAGAGACCCAGTACTTC
J: TRBJ1-3; V: TRBV7-9; D: TRBD1; size: once; CDR3: CASTRQGSGNTIYF; DNA: TGTGCCAGCACCAGACAGGGTTCTGGAAACACCATATATTTT
J: TRBJ2-6; V: TRBV28; D: TRBD1; size: once; CDR3: CASSPGQGAPSGANVLTF; DNA: TGTGCCAGCAGTCCCGGACAGGGAGCACCGTCTGGGGCCAACGTCCTGACTTTC
J: TRBJ2-7; V: TRBV6-1; D: .; size: .; CDR3: CASSEPGYEQYF; DNA: TGTGCCAGCAGTGAACCCGGCTACGAGCAGTACTTC
J: TRBJ2-1; V: TRBV24-1; D: .; size: .; CDR3: CATSLGGRSYNEQFF; DNA: TGTGCCACCAGTCTCGGAGGGCGATCCTACAATGAGCAGTTCTTC
J: TRBJ1-5; V: TRBV24-1; D: .; size: .; CDR3: CATSGGGWNQPQHF; DNA: TGTGCCACCAGTGGGGGGGGGTGGAATCAGCCCCAGCATTTT
J: TRBJ1-3; V: TRBV29-1; D: .; size: few; CDR3: CSVGTTGNTIYF; DNA: TGCAGCGTTGGTACAACTGGAAACACCATATATTTT
J: TRBJ2-1; V: TRBV20-1; D: TRBD2; size: few; CDR3: CSASLRLAGVSDEQFF; DNA: TGCAGTGCTAGTTTAAGACTAGCGGGAGTTAGCGATGAGCAGTTCTTC
J: TRBJ1-5; V: TRBV19; D: TRBD1; size: once; CDR3: CASSIARGWNQPQHF; DNA: TGTGCCAGTAGTATTGCCAGGGGGTGGAATCAGCCCCAGCATTTT
J: TRBJ2-6; V: TRBV19; D: .; size: .; CDR3: CASTGLRTEVSGANVLTF; DNA: TGTGCCAGTACGGGATTGAGGACAGAAGTCTCTGGGGCCAACGTCCTGACTTTC
J: TRBJ2-7; V: TRBV19; D: TRBD1; size: .; CDR3: CASSTGSGGRISYEQYF; DNA: TGTGCCAGTAGTACAGGCTCAGGGGGCCGAATCTCCTACGAGCAGTACTTC
J: TRBJ1-3; V: TRBV18; D: .; size: once; CDR3: CASSPPSHVSGNTIYF; DNA: TGTGCCAGCTCACCACCGAGTCACGTCTCTGGAAACACCATATATTTT
J: TRBJ1-5; V: TRBV15; D: .; size: large; CDR3: CATSRVRYFQPQHF; DNA: TGTGCCACCAGCAGAGTACGGTATTTCCAGCCCCAGCATTTT
J: TRBJ1-6; V: TRBV9; D: .; size: .; CDR3: CASSVGTTRSYNSPLHF; DNA: TGTGCCAGCAGCGTCGGGACAACTAGGTCCTATAATTCACCCCTCCACTTT
J: TRBJ1-1; V: TRBV6-5; D: TRBD1; size: .; CDR3: CASRTTGGGSTEAFF; DNA: TGTGCCAGCAGGACGACAGGGGGAGGAAGCACTGAAGCTTTCTTT
J: TRBJ2-2; V: TRBV29-1; D: TRBD1; size: .; CDR3: CSVGRRQGANTGELFF; DNA: TGCAGCGTTGGCCGAAGACAGGGGGCCAACACCGGGGAGCTGTTTTTT
J: TRBJ2-3; V: TRBV10-3; D: .; size: .; CDR3: CAISEYAAGTTDTQYF; DNA: TGTGCCATCAGTGAGTACGCAGCGGGCACCACAGATACGCAGTATTTT
J: TRBJ2-1; V: TRBV28; D: TRBD2; size: .; CDR3: CASSFGTSGRYNEQFF; DNA: TGTGCCAGCAGTTTTGGGACTAGCGGAAGATACAATGAGCAGTTCTTC
J: TRBJ1-1; V: TRBV19; D: .; size: .; CDR3: CASSIVGGEGTEAFF; DNA: TGTGCCAGTAGTATTGTCGGGGGGGAGGGCACTGAAGCTTTCTTT
J: TRBJ2-5; V: TRBV21-1; D: .; size: once; CDR3: CASSKGLASQETQYF; DNA: TGTGCCAGCAGCAAAGGGTTAGCCAGCCAAGAGACCCAGTACTTC
J: TRBJ2-1; V: TRBV5-1; D: TRBD2; size: .; CDR3: CASSGREEGEQFF; DNA: TGCGCCAGCAGCGGCCGGGAGGAAGGCGAGCAGTTCTTC